Listed below are T cell receptor beta chains from one sample, sequenced in a study of T cells in Graves' hyperthyroidism and ophthalmopathy. TCRdb used MiXCR to reprocess the multiplex PCR reads, holding one entry per CDR3 protein. The table records roughly 580,000 distinct CDR3 sequences, about 15% of them present only once. Sequences were obtained from blood. These receptors were taken from a woman in her thirties with Graves' hyperthyroidism that later progressed to Graves' ophthalmopathy. Each CDR3 is given with its conserved first and last residue. The D gene is left open where the match is weak. Only some rows state a clone size, as once, few, many or a class for expanded clones.

TRBV19,TRBD2,TRBJ2-7,many,TGTGCCAGTAGTATAGGTGGGACTATTAACCTCTACGAGCAGTACTTC,CASSIGGTINLYEQYF
TRBV7-8,TRBD2,TRBJ2-1,few,TGTGCCAGCAGCTTAGGACTAGCGGGGGACGTGGATGAGCAGTTCTTC,CASSLGLAGDVDEQFF
TRBV28,NA,TRBJ2-1,once,TGTGCCAGCAGTTTATCCATACTATTGGGCTCGGAGGTCTCGAATGAGCAGTTCTTC,CASSLSILLGSEVSNEQFF
TRBV20-1,NA,TRBJ1-2,NA,TGCAGTACCTGGGCGGGGATCGGCTACACCTTC,CSTWAGIGYTF
TRBV9,NA,TRBJ2-7,many,TGTGCCAGCAGCCCTAACAGGGATAACGAGCAGTACTTC,CASSPNRDNEQYF
TRBV12-5,NA,TRBJ1-5,many,TGTGCTAGTGGTCTGAACAATCAGCCCCAGCATTTT,CASGLNNQPQHF
TRBV20-1,NA,TRBJ2-2,few,TGCAGTGCAACCCGGCAAGGGGTCACCGGGGAGCTGTTTTTT,CSATRQGVTGELFF
TRBV28,TRBD2,TRBJ2-2,many,TGTGCCAGCACTCTGGGGGGGACGAACACCGGGGAGCTGTTTTTT,CASTLGGTNTGELFF
TRBV28,NA,TRBJ1-6,many,TGTGCCAGCAGTTTCCAACAGAAATATTCACCCCTCCACTTT,CASSFQQKYSPLHF
TRBV2,NA,TRBJ1-2,many,TGTGCCACCCCAGGGCTCTATGGCTACACCTTC,CATPGLYGYTF
TRBV7-2,NA,TRBJ1-1,NA,TGTGCCAGCAGCTTAGGACAGGTCGGTCGGACTGAAGCTTTCTTT,CASSLGQVGRTEAFF
TRBV4-1,TRBD2,TRBJ2-7,NA,TGCGCCAGCAGCCAACGACTAGCGGGTAACGAGCAGTACTTC,CASSQRLAGNEQYF
TRBV30,NA,TRBJ1-5,many,TGTGCCTGGAGTCTACAAACGGGCGCATTTGGGCAGCCCCAGCATTTT,CAWSLQTGAFGQPQHF
TRBV5-1,NA,TRBJ2-7,NA,TGCGCCAGCGGCTTGGACGACTACGAGCAGTACTTC,CASGLDDYEQYF
TRBV20-1,NA,TRBJ1-1,many,TGCAGTGCTAGAGACGGGGGGCGGGGGACTGAAGCTTTCTTT,CSARDGGRGTEAFF
TRBV5-1,NA,TRBJ2-7,NA,TGCGCCAGCAGCTTGTCCACAGTCGCCTACGAGCAGTACTTC,CASSLSTVAYEQYF
TRBV15,TRBD2,TRBJ2-1,many,TGTGCCACCAGCAGAGCTTTGTTAAGGACTAGCTCCTACAATGAGCAGTTCTTC,CATSRALLRTSSYNEQFF
TRBV20-1,TRBD1,TRBJ2-3,NA,TGCAGTGCCGGGACAGTGAGCACAGATACGCAGTATTTT,CSAGTVSTDTQYF
TRBV6-2/TRBV6-3,TRBD2,TRBJ2-2,many,TGTGCCAGCAGATTGGGACTAGCATACACCGGGGAGCTGTTTTTT,CASRLGLAYTGELFF
TRBV18,NA,TRBJ1-5,many,TGTGCCTGTGGGCCCCGGGACAACAATCAGCCCCAGCATTTT,CACGPRDNNQPQHF
TRBV29-1,NA,TRBJ1-5,many,TGCAGCGTGGGGAGGGATCAGCCCCAGCATTTT,CSVGRDQPQHF
TRBV7-9,TRBD2,TRBJ2-1,NA,TGTGCCAGCAGCCCGCTTAGCGGGCCCTCCTACAATGAGCAGTTCTTC,CASSPLSGPSYNEQFF
TRBV19,NA,TRBJ1-2,many,TGTGCCAGTAGTATCCGTAACCCATCAGGGGCTAAAAACTATGGCTACACCTTC,CASSIRNPSGAKNYGYTF
TRBV18,NA,TRBJ1-6,many,TGTGCCAGCTCACCACCGGGGAGGGGGAATTCACCCCTCCACTTT,CASSPPGRGNSPLHF
TRBV20-1,TRBD2,TRBJ2-1,NA,TGCAGTGCCCGGGGGGGGTACAATGAGCAGTTCTTC,CSARGGYNEQFF
TRBV19,TRBD2,TRBJ2-1,NA,TGTGCCAGTAGTATCCAAGGGACTAGCGGCTACAATGAGCAGTTCTTC,CASSIQGTSGYNEQFF
TRBV19,NA,TRBJ1-5,many,TGTGCCAGTAGTATAGCTGACCATCAGCCCCAGCATTTT,CASSIADHQPQHF
TRBV5-1,NA,TRBJ2-7,NA,TGCGCCAGCAGCTGGGGCCTTACTGGGGGCCTCTCCTACGAGCAGTACTTC,CASSWGLTGGLSYEQYF
TRBV11-3,NA,TRBJ1-4,once,TGTGCCAGCAGCCGCCCCCCCCCGGCACAGGGATTAGGCGAAAAACTGTTTTTT,CASSRPPPAQGLGEKLFF
TRBV10-3,NA,TRBJ1-1,many,TGTGCCATCAGTGAGTCGTTACAGAACACTGAAGCTTTCTTT,CAISESLQNTEAFF
TRBV29-1,TRBD1,TRBJ2-7,few,TGCAGCGTTGAAGGACAGGGGAGAGGCGAGCAGTACTTC,CSVEGQGRGEQYF
TRBV18,TRBD1,TRBJ2-2,few,TGTGCCAGCTCACTGATGGACAGGGCTAACACCGGGGAGCTGTTTTTT,CASSLMDRANTGELFF
TRBV6-1,TRBD2,TRBJ2-7,NA,TGTGCCAGCAGTGCGCAAGGACTAGCGGATTCCTCCTACGAGCAGTACTTC,CASSAQGLADSSYEQYF
TRBV12-3/TRBV12-4,NA,TRBJ2-3,many,TGTGCCAGCAGCCTACTAGTCACAGATACGCAGTATTTT,CASSLLVTDTQYF
TRBV11-2,NA,TRBJ2-5,few,TGTGCCAGCAGCTTAGGATCACACCAAGAGACCCAGTACTTC,CASSLGSHQETQYF
TRBV27,NA,TRBJ1-2,few,TGTGCCAGCAGGGACCGCAGCTTCGGGGGATATGGCTACACCTTC,CASRDRSFGGYGYTF
TRBV11-2,TRBD1,TRBJ1-6,many,TGTGCCAGCAGCTTCCTACAGGGGGATTCACCCCTCCACTTT,CASSFLQGDSPLHF
TRBV20-1,TRBD2,TRBJ2-7,many,TGCAGTGCTCTCCCGGGACTAGCGGACAAGCAGTACTTC,CSALPGLADKQYF